This paragraph reports one TCR beta chain. This specimen belongs to a study of blood T cell repertoires in COVID-19. Study-wide context: The United States, Italy and Spain were the sources of the acute and convalescent COVID-19 samples.

In the original processing: Reference gene primers were amplified, and this amplification served to estimate nucleated cell counts. Profiling relied on immunoSEQ multiplex PCR, and the TCRdb table lists in-frame clones only, not all of them. V and J calls and clone size are those listed in that table; D and trimming were worked out from the DNA. The sample yields some 130,000 clones, roughly four fifths seen once. The CDR3 spans 15 residues. Germline values: CDR1 SNHLY, CDR2 FYNNEI. V lost 2 bases, J lost 0 bases, and 10 bases lay in between. The sequenced material came from peripheral blood. The chain has TRBV2 and TRBJ1-1, with D uncertain. The sequence derives from a man in his forties with active or convalescent COVID-19. CDR3 nucleotides: TGTGCCAGCAGTGAAAGGATGAGGGTGAACACTGAAGCTTTCTTT. Protein: CASSERMRVNTEAFF.